This TCR beta chain is drawn from a study of blood T cell repertoires in COVID-19. Study-wide context: Whether acute or convalescent, the COVID-19 samples came from the United States, Italy and Spain. The analysed material was cDNA or gDNA that came from T cells, B-cell-depleted T cells, or PBMCs.

This CDR3 comprises 15 residues. V gave up 0 bases and J gave up 1 base, with 10 bases separating them. Germline loops: CDR1 LGHNA, CDR2 YSLEER. This clone was seen a handful of times. In the source study's methods: Estimation of nucleated cell counts relied on the amplification of reference gene primers. Some clones are missing from TCRdb's copy, which holds only in-frame ones; the method was immunoSEQ multiplex PCR. That table furnishes V, J and clone size, whereas the DNA furnished D and trimming. The sample lists roughly 160,000 clones; around 84% were seen once. This clonotype was obtained from a man in his forties or fifties with acute or convalescent COVID-19. The chain links TRBV4-3 to TRBJ2-7; unclear D gene. The specimen sequenced was peripheral blood. The CDR3 sequence is CASSQERAHSYEQYF. The DNA for the CDR3 is TGCGCCAGCAGCCAAGAAAGAGCTCATTCCTACGAGCAGTACTTC.